One and the same sample provided the 14 T cell receptor beta chains below, sequenced in a study of blood T cell repertoires in COVID-19. The protocol was immunoSEQ multiplex PCR, while the TCRdb copy is restricted to in-frame clones and leaves out a portion. Among 450,000 to 500,000 clones listed, approximately 85% were seen once. The sample comprised peripheral blood. These TCRs come from a human donor in a cohort sampled during active COVID-19.

The rearrangement uses TRBV29-1 and TRBJ2-7, with 8 bases fitting TRBD2. Germline-derived CDR1 and CDR2 are SQVTM and ANQGSEA. Germline trimming cut 1 base from V and 3 bases from J; bases unmatched to any gene: 14. This CDR3 region has 17 residues. CDR3 loop: CSVEGGFQSGGFYEQYF. The DNA for the CDR3 is TGCAGCGTTGAAGGTGGATTCCAGTCGGGGGGGTTCTACGAGCAGTACTTC.

The V call is TRBV6-5, the J call TRBJ2-1; possibly TRBD2 for D (5 bases). This CDR3 has 16 amino acids. Germline V gene sequence: CDR1 MNHEY, CDR2 SVGAGI. Trimming pared 2 bases from V and 0 bases from J, leaving 11 bases between. Here the CDR3 reads CASSYTPGSSYNEQFF. The DNA of the CDR3 is TGTGCCAGCAGTTACACGCCGGGGTCCTCCTACAATGAGCAGTTCTTC.

The gene calls are TRBV9 and TRBJ2-1; 9 bases line up with TRBD2. The V segment lost 2 bases and the J segment 7 bases; nucleotides outside the gene matches: 7. Germline values: CDR1 SGDLS, CDR2 YYNGEE. The CDR3 has 15 amino acids. CDR3: CASSVNGLAQNEQFF. The CDR3, as DNA: TGTGCCAGCAGCGTGAACGGACTAGCGCAGAATGAGCAGTTCTTC.

V gene TRBV5-1 combines with J gene TRBJ2-7; 12 nucleotides match TRBD2. Germline CDR1 SGHRS, CDR2 YFSETQ. The J segment lost 0 bases and the V segment lost 5 bases, leaving 12 bases of the junction unmatched. This CDR3 has 18 amino acids. The CDR3 sequence is CASRTGTSGPRFSYEQYF. The CDR3 coding sequence is TGCGCCAGCAGGACCGGGACTAGCGGGCCGCGCTTCTCCTACGAGCAGTACTTC.

In DNA form, the CDR3 reads TGTGCCAGCAGTTTGAATCGTAGTGGGACAGGAAATGAAAAACTGTTTTTT. It is translated as CASSLNRSGTGNEKLFF. The chain uses TRBV28 and TRBJ1-4; 8 bases fit TRBD1. The V gene end was trimmed by 3 bases and the J gene end by 5 bases; junction bases not matched to a gene: 11. Germline V CDR1 and CDR2: MDHEN, SYDVKM. The CDR3 totals 17 residues.

This clone was counted a few times. The V and J genes are TRBV7-2 and TRBJ2-2; D remains ambiguous. This CDR3 is built from 15 residues. Between the trimmed V and J ends, which lost 0 bases and 7 bases, there was a span of 12 bases. Per germline, CDR1 SGHTA and CDR2 FQGNSA. The CDR3 sequence: CASSLALGSGGELFF. In DNA, the CDR3 is TGTGCCAGCAGCTTAGCGCTCGGGTCGGGCGGGGAGCTGTTTTTT. The variable domain in full, completed from reference TRBV7-2 and TRBJ2-2, reads GAGVSQSPSNKVTEKGKDVELRCDPISGHTALYWYRQSLGQGLEFLIYFQGNSAPDKSGLPSDRFSAERTGGSVSTLTIQRTQQEDSAVYLCASSLALGSGGELFFGEGSRLTVL.

The V call is TRBV18, the J call TRBJ1-1; a weak D match, TRBD1 (5 bases). Between the trimmed V and J ends, which lost 3 bases and 1 base, there was a span of 9 bases. The CDR3 runs 14 residues. CDR1 is KGHSH and CDR2 is LQKENI in the germline V gene. The CDR3 sequence: CASSPPGQNTEAFF. CDR3 sequence (DNA): TGTGCCAGCTCACCCCCTGGACAGAACACTGAAGCTTTCTTT.

The V and J genes are TRBV19 and TRBJ1-1; 11 bases agree with TRBD1. Germline V gene lookup returns CDR1 LNHDA and CDR2 SQIVND (reference sequence). J was trimmed by 1 base and V by 9 bases; bases with no gene match: 10. The CDR3 totals 16 residues. CDR3 coding DNA: TGTGCCAGCAGGACAGGGGGCCCGGTCTGGAACACTGAAGCTTTCTTT. This encodes CASRTGGPVWNTEAFF.

This sequence joins TRBV12-5 and TRBJ2-6, with TRBD2 as a possible D gene (5 bases). Trimming shortened V by 5 bases and J by 3 bases, and 8 bases separated the two germline ends. The germline V gene encodes CDR1 LGHNT and CDR2 FRNRAP. The CDR3 is 14 amino acids. The CDR3 region is CASGEGSGANVLTF. DNA of the CDR3: TGTGCTAGTGGTGAAGGGAGTGGGGCCAACGTCCTGACTTTC. The full variable domain, completed using reference TRBV12-5 and TRBJ2-6, is DARVTQTPRHKVTEMGQEVTMRCQPILGHNTVFWYRQTMMQGLELLAYFRNRAPLDDSGMPKDRFSAEMPDATLATLKIQPSEPRDSAVYFCASGEGSGANVLTFGAGSRLTVL.

This clone was detected only a few times. The CDR3 spells CASSPDSNEQFF. CDR3 DNA sequence: TGTGCCAGCAGCCCGGACAGCAATGAGCAGTTCTTC. This chain connects TRBV12-3 or TRBV12-4 to TRBJ2-1, with D maybe TRBD1 (6 bases). The CDR3 spans 12 residues. V lost 6 bases, J lost 6 bases, and 9 bases lay in between.

The chain has TRBV5-5 and TRBJ2-1, with 12 bases identical to TRBD2. This CDR3 spans 15 amino acids. J gave up 4 bases and V 5 bases, and 4 bases lay outside the gene matches. CDR1 is SGHKS and CDR2 is YYEKEE in the germline V gene (reference sequence). CDR3 loop: CASSPLAGGYNEQFF. The DNA of the CDR3 is TGTGCCAGCAGTCCACTAGCGGGAGGTTACAATGAGCAGTTCTTC. The variable domain in full, completed from reference TRBV5-5 and TRBJ2-1, reads DAGVTQSPTHLIKTRGQQVTLRCSPISGHKSVSWYQQVLGQGPQFIFQYYEKEERGRGNFPDRFSARQFPNYSSELNVNALLLGDSALYLCASSPLAGGYNEQFFGPGTRLTVL.

The genes are TRBV28 and TRBJ1-4; TRBD1 agrees at 8 bases. The trim removed 4 bases at V and 7 bases at J, leaving 8 bases unmatched. CDR1 and CDR2 (germline): MDHEN, SYDVKM. The CDR3 has 15 residues. CDR3 residues: CASSYGGTGREKLFF. CDR3 sequence (DNA): TGTGCCAGCAGTTATGGGGGGACAGGTCGTGAAAAACTGTTTTTT. Full variable domain (outside the CDR3, taken from reference TRBV28 and TRBJ1-4): DVKVTQSSRYLVKRTGEKVFLECVQDMDHENMFWYRQDPGLGLRLIYFSYDVKMKEKGDIPEGYSVSREKKERFSLILESASTNQTSMYLCASSYGGTGREKLFFGSGTQLSVL.

CDR3 sequence: CAISRQGGQETQYF. In nucleotides, the CDR3 is TGTGCCATCAGTCGACAGGGGGGCCAAGAGACCCAGTACTTC. This chain uses TRBV10-3 with TRBJ2-5, with 9 bases that match TRBD1. Looked up from germline, CDR1 is ENHRY and CDR2 is SYGVKD. The CDR3 runs 14 residues. Trimming took 5 bases from V and 1 from J; bases not matched to a gene: 2.

The chain joins TRBV27 to TRBJ1-1; no reliable D call. Trimming pared 3 bases from V and 7 bases from J, leaving 9 bases between. Germline V gene lookup returns CDR1 MNHEY and CDR2 SMNVEV (reference sequence). The CDR3 extends over 12 amino acids. This CDR3 reads CASSFPEGEAFF. In nucleotides, the CDR3 is TGTGCCAGCAGTTTTCCGGAGGGTGAAGCTTTCTTT.